This T cell receptor (beta chain) comes out of a study of blood T cell repertoires in COVID-19. Study as a whole: Collection of acute and convalescent COVID-19 samples took place in the United States, Italy and Spain. PBMCs, B-cell-depleted T cells, or T cells provided the cDNA or gDNA that made up the material.

Authors' processing steps: From reference gene primer amplification, estimates of nucleated cell counts were derived. The method was immunoSEQ multiplex PCR; TCRdb's version includes in-frame clones alone and lacks a portion of them. V and J calls and clone size are copied from that table; D and trimming were computed from the DNA. The repertoire includes 100,000 or so clones, around four fifths of them detected once, and around 4.5% sits in the top ten. This CDR3 contains 14 residues. Germline-derived CDR1 and CDR2 are KGHSH and LQKENI. With V trimmed by 3 bases and J by 5 bases, 3 bases remained unmatched.

The receptor was derived from a human donor in a cohort sampled during active COVID-19. The genes are TRBV18 and TRBJ1-4, with TRBD1 matching 7 bases. The sequencing sample was made of peripheral blood. DNA for the CDR3: TGTGCCAGCTCACCCCAGACAGGGAATGAAAAACTGTTTTTT. This codes for CASSPQTGNEKLFF.